These 2 T cell receptor beta chains were sequenced from one sample in a study of T cell responses to AZD1222 COVID-19 vaccine. Here immunoSEQ multiplex PCR was the method, and the copy in TCRdb shows in-frame clones only, minus some. The profile covers about 120,000 clones, with roughly 92% appearing a single time and less than 2.5% taken by the ten largest. The specimen was peripheral blood, collected 28 days after the second AZD1222 dose. Source of these receptors: an adult who received the AZD1222 COVID-19 vaccine.

The chain employs TRBV9 and TRBJ2-7; 11 nucleotides match TRBD2. This CDR3 has 15 amino acids. V was pared by 0 bases and J by 3 bases, with 2 bases of the junction left unmatched. Germline values: CDR1 SGDLS, CDR2 YYNGEE. The CDR3 region has the DNA TGTGCCAGCAGCGTAGGACTAGCGGGGAGCTACGAGCAGTACTTC. Residues: CASSVGLAGSYEQYF.

This rearrangement joins TRBV7-3 to TRBJ2-2; D is unresolved. CDR1 and CDR2 (germline): SGHTA, FQGTGA. The CDR3 totals 14 residues. V lost 2 bases and J 0 bases, leaving 4 bases between the germline ends. The CDR3 DNA follows: TGTGCCAGCAGCTTACTCGCGAACACCGGGGAGCTGTTTTTT. This codes for CASSLLANTGELFF.